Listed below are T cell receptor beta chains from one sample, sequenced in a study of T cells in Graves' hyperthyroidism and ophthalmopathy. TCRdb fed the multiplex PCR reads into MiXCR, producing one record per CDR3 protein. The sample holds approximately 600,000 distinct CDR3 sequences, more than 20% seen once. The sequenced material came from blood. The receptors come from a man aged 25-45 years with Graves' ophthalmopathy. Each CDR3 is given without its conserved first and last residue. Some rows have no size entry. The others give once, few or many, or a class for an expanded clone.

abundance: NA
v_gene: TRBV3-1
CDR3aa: ASSQGRSNYNEQF

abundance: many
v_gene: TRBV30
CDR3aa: AWSASLSSGNTIY

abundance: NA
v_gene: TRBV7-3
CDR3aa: ASSLNPGTVGEQY

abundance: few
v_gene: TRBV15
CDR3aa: ATSRDRQGRHEQY

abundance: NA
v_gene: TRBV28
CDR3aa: ASSLPEASGRVGYEQY

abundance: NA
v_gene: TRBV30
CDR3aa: AWSVGEAF

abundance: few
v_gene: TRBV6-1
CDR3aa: AGRRGLAGVADTQY

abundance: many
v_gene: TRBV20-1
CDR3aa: SARGTGVREEQY

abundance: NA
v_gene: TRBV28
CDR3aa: ASTPWGADQAKNIQY

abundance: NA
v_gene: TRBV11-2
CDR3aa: ASSLFQGGSPLH

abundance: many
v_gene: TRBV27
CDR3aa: ASSSSEVNTEAF

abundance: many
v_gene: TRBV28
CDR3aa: ASSPAGTGVSGANVLT

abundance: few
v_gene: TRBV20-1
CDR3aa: SASERSDEQF

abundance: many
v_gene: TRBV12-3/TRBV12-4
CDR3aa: ASSLVINEQF

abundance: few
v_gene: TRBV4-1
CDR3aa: ASSQDRGMGGETQY

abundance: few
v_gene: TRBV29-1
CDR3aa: SVEGLAGGPGTYNEQF

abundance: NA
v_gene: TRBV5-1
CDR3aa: ASSLTSYAGELF

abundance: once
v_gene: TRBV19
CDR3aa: ASSTAGTGPTEAF

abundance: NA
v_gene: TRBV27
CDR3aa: ASSLTDRGVYEQY

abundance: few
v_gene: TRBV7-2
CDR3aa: ASSRSTTISSYEQY

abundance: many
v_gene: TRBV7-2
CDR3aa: ASSWDAAYPLH

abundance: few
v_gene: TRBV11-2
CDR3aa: ASSSEGQAFYEQY

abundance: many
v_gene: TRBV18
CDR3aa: ASSPSTGNQPQH

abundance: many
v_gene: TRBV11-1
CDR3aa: ASSWTSGGTGELF

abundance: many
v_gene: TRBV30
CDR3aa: AWSGMVGNTEAF

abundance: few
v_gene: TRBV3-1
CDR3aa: ASSQSDRGSTDTQY

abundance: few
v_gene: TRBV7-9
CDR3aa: ASSLAVRSTTDTQY

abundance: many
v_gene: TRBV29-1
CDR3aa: SVEEGDRGLEQY